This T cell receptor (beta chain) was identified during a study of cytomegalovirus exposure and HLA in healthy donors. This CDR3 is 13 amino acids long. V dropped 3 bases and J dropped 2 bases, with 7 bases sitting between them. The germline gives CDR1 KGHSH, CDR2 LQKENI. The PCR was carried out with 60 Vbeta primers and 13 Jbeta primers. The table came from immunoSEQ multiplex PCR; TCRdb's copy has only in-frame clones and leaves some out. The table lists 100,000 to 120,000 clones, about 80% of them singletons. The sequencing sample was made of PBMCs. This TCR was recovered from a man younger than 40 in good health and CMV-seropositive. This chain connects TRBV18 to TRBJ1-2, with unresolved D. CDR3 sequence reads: CASSPVANYGYTF. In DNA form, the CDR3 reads TGTGCCAGCTCACCGGTAGCCAACTATGGCTACACCTTC.